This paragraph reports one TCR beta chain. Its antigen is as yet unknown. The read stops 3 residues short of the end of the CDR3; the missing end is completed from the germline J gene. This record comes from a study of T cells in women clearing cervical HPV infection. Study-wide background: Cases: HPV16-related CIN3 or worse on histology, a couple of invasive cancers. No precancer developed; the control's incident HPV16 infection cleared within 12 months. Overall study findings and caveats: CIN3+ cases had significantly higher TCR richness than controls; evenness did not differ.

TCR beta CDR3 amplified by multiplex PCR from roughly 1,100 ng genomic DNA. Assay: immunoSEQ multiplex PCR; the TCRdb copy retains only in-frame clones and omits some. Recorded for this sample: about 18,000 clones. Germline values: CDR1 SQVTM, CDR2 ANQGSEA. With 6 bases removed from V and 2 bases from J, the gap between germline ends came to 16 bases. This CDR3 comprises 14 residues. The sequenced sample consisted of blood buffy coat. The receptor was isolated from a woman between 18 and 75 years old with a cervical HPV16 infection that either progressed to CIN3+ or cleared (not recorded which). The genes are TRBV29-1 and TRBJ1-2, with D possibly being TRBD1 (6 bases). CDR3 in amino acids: CSVLGLGTNYGYTF. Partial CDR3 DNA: TGCAGCGTCCTGGGATTGGGGACAAACTATGGC.